The present T cell receptor (beta chain) was sequenced within a study of post-analysis software for immune sequencing data. A note on this clonotype: As yet, its antigen is unknown.

The study's findings and limits: Samples made in the same batch grouped tightly together by F measure. Five or six TRBV segments, TRBV5-6, TRBV5-1 and TRBV20-1 among them, were found more frequent in patients than controls.

Researchers reported that TCR beta cDNA libraries carried unique molecular identifiers. TCRdb independently ran MiXCR on the PCR reads; one entry per CDR3 protein. The sample consists of about 500,000 distinct CDR3 sequences, approximately 45% of them appearing once. Germline values: CDR1 MNHNS, CDR2 SASEGT. The CDR3 totals 16 residues. Trimming cost V 0 bases and J 0 bases; bases outside gene matches: 3. The V call is TRBV6-1, the J call TRBJ1-1, with 8 bases matching TRBD1. Sequenced sample: blood. This sequence originates from a girl between 10 and 17 years old with multiple sclerosis. As DNA, the CDR3 is TGTGCCAGCAGTGAAGCGCAGGGGGCCCTGAACACTGAAGCTTTCTTT. Its translation is CASSEAQGALNTEAFF.